These 10 T cell receptor beta chains were all obtained from the same sample, sequenced in a study of cytomegalovirus exposure and HLA in healthy donors. The assay was immunoSEQ multiplex PCR, and TCRdb's table has in-frame clones only and misses some. The repertoire holds 100,000 to 150,000 clones, about 88% seen once, with 0.95% to 1.5% in the top ten. What was sequenced was PBMCs. The receptor source for this set is a woman aged 18-29 years in good health and CMV-seronegative.

This chain uses TRBV9 with TRBJ1-1, with 7 bases lining up with TRBD1. CDR1 is SGDLS and CDR2 is YYNGEE in the germline V gene. The CDR3 loop spans 15 amino acids. V lost 4 bases, J lost 0 bases, and 6 bases stayed unmatched. The CDR3 coding sequence is TGTGCCAGCAGCTCTCAAGACAGGGTGAACACTGAAGCTTTCTTT. It translates to CASSSQDRVNTEAFF.

CDR3 residues: CASSLETSSGANVLTF. DNA of the CDR3: TGCGCCAGCAGCTTGGAGACAAGCTCTGGGGCCAACGTCCTGACTTTC. The rearrangement joins TRBV5-1 to TRBJ2-6; D is uncertain. Trimming stripped 0 bases from V and 0 bases from J, with 7 bases between. Per germline, CDR1 SGHRS and CDR2 YFSETQ. The CDR3 has 16 amino acids.

This clone was observed a single time. The rearrangement links TRBV10-1 to TRBJ2-3, with D maybe TRBD1 (5 bases). Trimming took 4 bases from V and 5 from J, leaving 13 bases between them. This CDR3 has 14 amino acids. The germline gives CDR1 WNHNN, CDR2 SYGVQD (reference sequence). This CDR3 is CASSARTQGDTQYF. In DNA, the CDR3 is TGCGCCAGCAGTGCCAGAACCCAGGGAGATACGCAGTATTTT.

V and J are TRBV15 and TRBJ1-2; 9 bases fit TRBD1. CDR1 is LNHNV, CDR2 YYDKDF, per germline (reference sequence). V lost 4 bases, J lost 7 bases, and 10 bases stayed unmatched. This CDR3 region has 15 residues. The CDR3 sequence is CATSITGGDRIGYTF. The CDR3 nucleotides are TGTGCCACCAGCATAACAGGGGGCGATCGTATTGGCTACACCTTC.

This sequence joins TRBV2 and TRBJ1-1; 8 bases are shared with TRBD1. The CDR3 contains 15 residues. The trim removed 5 bases at V and 10 bases at J, leaving 15 bases unmatched. CDR1 and CDR2 from the germline V gene are SNHLY and FYNNEI. CDR3 amino acids: CASSYNRGFGPGAFF. CDR3 nucleotides: TGTGCCAGCAGTTATAACAGGGGGTTCGGCCCGGGAGCTTTCTTT. Filled out from reference TRBV2 and TRBJ1-1, the complete variable domain reads EPEVTQTPSHQVTQMGQEVILRCVPISNHLYFYWYRQILGQKVEFLVSFYNNEISEKSEIFDDQFSVERPDGSNFTLKIRSTKLEDSAMYFCASSYNRGFGPGAFFGQGTRLTVV.

This chain joins TRBV10-3 and TRBJ2-7; unclear D gene. Looked up from germline, CDR1 is ENHRY and CDR2 is SYGVKD. This CDR3 region has 14 residues. The ends were cut back, 0 bases at V and 4 bases at J, with 10 bases in the middle. This chain's CDR3 is CAISESGPRYEQYF. The CDR3, as DNA: TGTGCCATCAGTGAGTCTGGTCCGAGGTACGAGCAGTACTTC.

This clone was detected once. V usage is TRBV6-1 and J usage is TRBJ1-6, with D unresolved. Germline V gene sequence: CDR1 MNHNS, CDR2 SASEGT. Trimming removed 0 bases at V and 6 bases at J, with 12 bases between. The CDR3 is 16 amino acids. This chain's CDR3 is CASSEAVRVINSPLHF. The CDR3 DNA sequence: TGTGCCAGCAGTGAAGCGGTAAGAGTGATTAATTCACCCCTCCACTTT.

The J gene is TRBJ2-5, the V gene TRBV5-6; TRBD1 agrees at 8 bases. The germline gives CDR1 SGHDT, CDR2 YYEEEE. This CDR3 has 13 residues. The ends lost 0 bases at V and 8 bases at J; junction bases unmatched: 3. The CDR3 sequence is CASSLGQGYTQYF. The CDR3 region has the DNA TGTGCCAGCAGCTTGGGACAGGGGTACACCCAGTACTTC. The variable domain in full, completed from reference TRBV5-6 and TRBJ2-5, reads DAGVTQSPTHLIKTRGQQVTLRCSPKSGHDTVSWYQQALGQGPQFIFQYYEEEERQRGNFPDRFSGHQFPNYSSELNVNALLLGDSALYLCASSLGQGYTQYFGPGTRLLVL.

The V gene is TRBV7-6, the J gene TRBJ1-5; no clear D. V was clipped by 1 base and J by 9 bases, with 7 bases between them. The CDR3 consists of 12 residues. Germline loops: CDR1 SGHVS, CDR2 FNYEAQ. The DNA for the CDR3 is TGTGCCAGCAGCTTAGACGCGGGGCCCCAGCATTTT. Its translation is CASSLDAGPQHF. Drawing the rest from reference TRBV7-6 and TRBJ1-5, the complete variable domain is GAGVSQSPRYKVTKRGQDVALRCDPISGHVSLYWYRQALGQGPEFLTYFNYEAQQDKSGLPNDRFSAERPEGSISTLTIQRTEQRDSAMYRCASSLDAGPQHFGDGTRLSIL.

V and J are TRBV29-1 and TRBJ2-3, with TRBD2 identical over 8 bases. V was clipped by 7 bases and J by 0 bases; unmatched bases: 6. Germline values: CDR1 SQVTM, CDR2 ANQGSEA. There are 14 residues in the CDR3. For the CDR3, the DNA is TGCAGCGCCCTCGGGGGGGCTAGCACAGATACGCAGTATTTT. It specifies CSALGGASTDTQYF.